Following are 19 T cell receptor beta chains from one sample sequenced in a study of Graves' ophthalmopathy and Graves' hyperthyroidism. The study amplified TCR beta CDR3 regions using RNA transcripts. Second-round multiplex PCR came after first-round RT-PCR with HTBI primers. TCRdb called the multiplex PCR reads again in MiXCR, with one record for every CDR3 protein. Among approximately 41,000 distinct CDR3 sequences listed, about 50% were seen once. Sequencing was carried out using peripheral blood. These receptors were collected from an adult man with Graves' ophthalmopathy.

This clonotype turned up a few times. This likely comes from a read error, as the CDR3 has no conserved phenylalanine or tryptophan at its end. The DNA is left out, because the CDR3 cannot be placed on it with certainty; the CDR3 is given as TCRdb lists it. The CDR3: CATSRDLG. This chain connects TRBV15 to TRBJ2-6. Per germline, CDR1 LNHNV and CDR2 YYDKDF (reference sequence). A total of 8 residues make up the CDR3, ends included.

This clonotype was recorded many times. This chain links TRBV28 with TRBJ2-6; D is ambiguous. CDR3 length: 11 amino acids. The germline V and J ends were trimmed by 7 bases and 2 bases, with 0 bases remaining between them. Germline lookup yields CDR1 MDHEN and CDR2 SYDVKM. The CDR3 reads CASTGANVLTF. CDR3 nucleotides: TGTGCCAGCACTGGGGCCAACGTCCTGACTTTC.

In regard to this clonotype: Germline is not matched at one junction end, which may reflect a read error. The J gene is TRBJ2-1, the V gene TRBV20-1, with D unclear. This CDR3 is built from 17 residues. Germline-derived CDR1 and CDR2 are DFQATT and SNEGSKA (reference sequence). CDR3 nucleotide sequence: TGCAGTGCTAGAGATCGTTATACTCTAAGCTCCTACGATGAGCAGTTCTTC. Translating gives CSARDRYTLSSYDEQFF.

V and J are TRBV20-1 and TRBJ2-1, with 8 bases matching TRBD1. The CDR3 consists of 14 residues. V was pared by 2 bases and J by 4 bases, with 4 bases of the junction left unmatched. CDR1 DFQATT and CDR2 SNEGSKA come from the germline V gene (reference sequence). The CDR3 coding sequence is TGCAGTGCTAGACTGGGACAGGTGTACAATGAGCAGTTCTTC. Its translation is CSARLGQVYNEQFF.

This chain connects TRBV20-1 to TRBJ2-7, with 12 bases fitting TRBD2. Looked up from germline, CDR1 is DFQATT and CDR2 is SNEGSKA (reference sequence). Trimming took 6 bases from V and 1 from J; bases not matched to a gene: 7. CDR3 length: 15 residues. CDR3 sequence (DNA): TGCAGTGCAACCCGGACTAGCGGGACGTCCTACGAGCAGTACTTC. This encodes CSATRTSGTSYEQYF.

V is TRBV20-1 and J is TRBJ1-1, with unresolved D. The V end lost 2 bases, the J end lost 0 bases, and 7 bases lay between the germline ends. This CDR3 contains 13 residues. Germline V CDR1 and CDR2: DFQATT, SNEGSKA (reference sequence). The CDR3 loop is CSARQMMNTEAFF. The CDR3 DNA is TGCAGTGCTAGACAAATGATGAACACTGAAGCTTTCTTT.

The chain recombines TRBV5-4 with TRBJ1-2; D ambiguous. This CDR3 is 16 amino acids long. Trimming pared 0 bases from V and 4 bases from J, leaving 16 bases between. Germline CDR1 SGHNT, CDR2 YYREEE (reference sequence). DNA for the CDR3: TGTGCCAGCAGCTTGGTCCTAGCGGGTTCGGGCTATGGCTACACCTTC. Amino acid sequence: CASSLVLAGSGYGYTF.

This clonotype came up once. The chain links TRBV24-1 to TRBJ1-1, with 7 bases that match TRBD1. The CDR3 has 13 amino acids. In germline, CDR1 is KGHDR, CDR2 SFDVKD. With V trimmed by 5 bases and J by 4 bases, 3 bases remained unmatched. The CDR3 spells CATSVTGVTEAFF. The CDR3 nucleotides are TGTGCCACCAGTGTTACAGGGGTCACTGAAGCTTTCTTT.

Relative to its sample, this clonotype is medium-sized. For the CDR3, the DNA is TGTGCCAGCAGCTCGGACAGGGACATGGGTCAGCCCCAGCATTTT. Translating gives CASSSDRDMGQPQHF. V usage is TRBV7-9 and J usage is TRBJ1-5; 8 positions agree with TRBD1. The V segment lost 4 bases and the J segment 6 bases; nucleotides outside the gene matches: 8. Germline CDR1 reads SEHNR; CDR2 reads FQNEAQ (reference sequence). This CDR3 is 15 amino acids long.

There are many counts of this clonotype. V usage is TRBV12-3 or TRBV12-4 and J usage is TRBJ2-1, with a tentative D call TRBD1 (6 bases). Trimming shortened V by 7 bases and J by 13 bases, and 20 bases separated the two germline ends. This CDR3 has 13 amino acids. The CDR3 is CASNFERGTYQFF. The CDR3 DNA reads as TGTGCCAGCAATTTCGAGAGGGGGACCTACCAGTTCTTC.

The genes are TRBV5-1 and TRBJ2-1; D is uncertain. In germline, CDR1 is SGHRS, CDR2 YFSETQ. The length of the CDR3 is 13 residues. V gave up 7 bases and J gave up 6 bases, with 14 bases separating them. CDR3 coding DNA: TGCGCCAGCGGCCGGGCCACCCTCAATGAGCAGTTCTTC. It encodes CASGRATLNEQFF.

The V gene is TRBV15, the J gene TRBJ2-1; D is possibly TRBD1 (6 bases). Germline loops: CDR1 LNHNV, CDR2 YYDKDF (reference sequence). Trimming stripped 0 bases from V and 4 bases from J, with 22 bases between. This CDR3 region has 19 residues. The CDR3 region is CATSREPSLTGLTYNEQFF. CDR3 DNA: TGTGCCACCAGCAGAGAACCCAGCCTTACAGGGCTTACTTACAATGAGCAGTTCTTC.

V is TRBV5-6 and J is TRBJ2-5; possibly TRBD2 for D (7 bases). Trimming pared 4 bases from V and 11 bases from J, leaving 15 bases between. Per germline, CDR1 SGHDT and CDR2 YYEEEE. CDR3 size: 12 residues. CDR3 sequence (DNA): TGTGCCAGCAGCCTTTGGGGGGGGACACAGTACTTC. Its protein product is CASSLWGGTQYF. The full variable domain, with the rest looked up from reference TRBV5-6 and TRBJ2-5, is DAGVTQSPTHLIKTRGQQVTLRCSPKSGHDTVSWYQQALGQGPQFIFQYYEEEERQRGNFPDRFSGHQFPNYSSELNVNALLLGDSALYLCASSLWGGTQYFGPGTRLLVL.

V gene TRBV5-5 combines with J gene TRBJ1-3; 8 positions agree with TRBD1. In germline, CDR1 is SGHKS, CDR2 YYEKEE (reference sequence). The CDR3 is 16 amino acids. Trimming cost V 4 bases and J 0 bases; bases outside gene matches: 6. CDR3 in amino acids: CASSAGTGRSGNTIYF. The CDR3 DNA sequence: TGTGCCAGCAGCGCCGGGACAGGCCGCTCTGGAAACACCATATATTTT.

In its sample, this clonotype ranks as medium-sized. CDR3 DNA: TGCGCCAGCAGCCAAGGGTACGACGAGCAGTACTTC. It codes for CASSQGYDEQYF. This chain links TRBV10-1 with TRBJ2-7; D remains unclear. Germline V gives CDR1 WNHNN, CDR2 SYGVQD (reference sequence). The CDR3 is 12 residues long. The V gene lost 6 bases and the J gene lost 5 bases, with 11 bases spanning the gap.

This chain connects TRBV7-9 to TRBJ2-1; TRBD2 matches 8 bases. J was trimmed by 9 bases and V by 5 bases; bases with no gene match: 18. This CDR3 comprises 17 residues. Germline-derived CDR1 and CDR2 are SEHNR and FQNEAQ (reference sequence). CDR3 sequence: CASSRSGGAERLGEQFF. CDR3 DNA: TGTGCCAGCAGCCGAAGCGGGGGAGCGGAAAGATTGGGTGAGCAGTTCTTC.

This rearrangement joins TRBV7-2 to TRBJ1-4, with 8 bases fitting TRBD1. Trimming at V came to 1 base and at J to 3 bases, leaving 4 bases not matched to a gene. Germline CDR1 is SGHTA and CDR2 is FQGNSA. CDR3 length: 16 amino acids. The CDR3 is CASSLDQGAANEKLFF. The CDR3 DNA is TGTGCCAGCAGCTTAGATCAGGGGGCGGCTAATGAAAAACTGTTTTTT.

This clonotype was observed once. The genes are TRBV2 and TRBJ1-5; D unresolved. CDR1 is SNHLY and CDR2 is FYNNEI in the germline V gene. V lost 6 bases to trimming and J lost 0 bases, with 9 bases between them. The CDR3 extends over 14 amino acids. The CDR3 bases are TGTGCCAGCAGGGGGTTCGATAGCAATCAGCCCCAGCATTTT. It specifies CASRGFDSNQPQHF.

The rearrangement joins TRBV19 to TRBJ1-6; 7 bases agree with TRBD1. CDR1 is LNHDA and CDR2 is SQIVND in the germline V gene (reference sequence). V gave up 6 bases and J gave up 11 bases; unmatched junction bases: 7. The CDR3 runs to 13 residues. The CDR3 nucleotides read TGTGCCAGTAGATCGGGACAGCAGACACCCCTCCACTTT. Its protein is CASRSGQQTPLHF.